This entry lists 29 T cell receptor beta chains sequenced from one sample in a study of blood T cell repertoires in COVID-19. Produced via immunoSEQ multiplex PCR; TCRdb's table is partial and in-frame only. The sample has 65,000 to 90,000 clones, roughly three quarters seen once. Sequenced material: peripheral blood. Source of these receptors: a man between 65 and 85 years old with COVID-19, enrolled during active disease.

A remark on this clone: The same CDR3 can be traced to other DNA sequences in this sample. CDR3 in amino acids: CASSLGQNYGYTF. CDR3 coding DNA: TGTGCCAGCAGCCTTGGACAGAACTATGGCTACACCTTC. The rearrangement uses TRBV28 and TRBJ1-2, with TRBD1 as a possible D gene (6 bases). Germline V lookup: CDR1 MDHEN, CDR2 SYDVKM. The CDR3 has 13 residues. Trimming cost V 6 bases and J 2 bases, with 10 bases left between them.

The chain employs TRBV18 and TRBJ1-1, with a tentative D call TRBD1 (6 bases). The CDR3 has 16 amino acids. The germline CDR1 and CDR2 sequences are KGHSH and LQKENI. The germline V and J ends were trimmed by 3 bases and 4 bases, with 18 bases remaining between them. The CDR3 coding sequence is TGTGCCAGCTCACCCGATCACAGGGTAGTGAGCACTGAAGCTTTCTTT. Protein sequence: CASSPDHRVVSTEAFF.

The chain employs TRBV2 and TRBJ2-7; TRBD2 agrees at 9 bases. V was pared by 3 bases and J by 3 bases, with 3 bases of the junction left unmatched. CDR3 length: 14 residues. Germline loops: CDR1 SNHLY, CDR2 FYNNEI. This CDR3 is CASSEQREVYEQYF. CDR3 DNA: TGTGCCAGCAGTGAGCAGCGGGAGGTCTACGAGCAGTACTTC.

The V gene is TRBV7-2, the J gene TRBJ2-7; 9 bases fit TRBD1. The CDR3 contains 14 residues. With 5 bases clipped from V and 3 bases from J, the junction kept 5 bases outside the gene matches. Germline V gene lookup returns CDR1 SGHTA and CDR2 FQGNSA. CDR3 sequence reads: CASSLDRGYYEQYF. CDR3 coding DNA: TGTGCCAGCAGCCTCGACAGGGGGTACTACGAGCAGTACTTC.

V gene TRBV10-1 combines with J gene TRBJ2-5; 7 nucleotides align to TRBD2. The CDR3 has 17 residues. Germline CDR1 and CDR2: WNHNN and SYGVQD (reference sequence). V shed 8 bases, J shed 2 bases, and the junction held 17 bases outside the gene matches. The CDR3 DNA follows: TGCGCCAGCCCCCGGGGAAGCGGGGAATACCAACAAGAGACCCAGTACTTC. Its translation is CASPRGSGEYQQETQYF.

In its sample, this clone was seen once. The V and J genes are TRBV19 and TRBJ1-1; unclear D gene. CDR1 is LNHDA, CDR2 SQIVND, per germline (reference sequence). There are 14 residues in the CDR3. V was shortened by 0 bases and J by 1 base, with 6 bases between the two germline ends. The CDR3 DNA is TGTGCCAGTAGTATAGAACGGGAGAACACTGAAGCTTTCTTT. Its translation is CASSIERENTEAFF.

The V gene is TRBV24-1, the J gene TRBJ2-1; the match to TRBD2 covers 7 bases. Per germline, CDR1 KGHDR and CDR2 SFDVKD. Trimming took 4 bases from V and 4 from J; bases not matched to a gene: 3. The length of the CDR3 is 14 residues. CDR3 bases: TGTGCCACCAGTGACCCTAGCGGTTACAATGAGCAGTTCTTC. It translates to CATSDPSGYNEQFF.

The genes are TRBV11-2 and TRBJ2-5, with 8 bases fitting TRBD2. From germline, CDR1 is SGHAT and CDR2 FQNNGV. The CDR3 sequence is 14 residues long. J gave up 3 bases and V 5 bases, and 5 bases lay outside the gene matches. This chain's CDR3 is CASSPRGGEETQYF. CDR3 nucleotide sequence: TGTGCCAGCAGCCCCCGGGGGGGTGAAGAGACCCAGTACTTC.

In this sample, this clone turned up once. The CDR3 loop reads CASSGRRTNYEQYF. In nucleotides, the CDR3 is TGTGCCAGCTCAGGAAGGAGGACTAACTACGAGCAGTACTTC. The V and J genes are TRBV2 and TRBJ2-7; TRBD2 might be the D (6 bases). The germline V gene encodes CDR1 SNHLY and CDR2 FYNNEI. CDR3 length: 14 residues. V was shortened by 8 bases and J by 3 bases, with 17 bases between the two germline ends.

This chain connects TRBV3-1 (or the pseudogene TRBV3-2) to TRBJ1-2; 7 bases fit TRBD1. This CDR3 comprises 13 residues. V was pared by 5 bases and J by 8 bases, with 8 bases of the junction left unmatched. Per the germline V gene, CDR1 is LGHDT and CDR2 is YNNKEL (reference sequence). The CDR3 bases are TGTGCCAGCAGCTCGTCAGGGGGTGGAGGCTACACCTTC. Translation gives CASSSSGGGGYTF.

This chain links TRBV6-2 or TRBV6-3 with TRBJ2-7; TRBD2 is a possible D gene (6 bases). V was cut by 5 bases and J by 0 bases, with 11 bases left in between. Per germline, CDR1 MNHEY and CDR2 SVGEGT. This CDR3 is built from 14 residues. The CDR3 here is CASSTRTTSYEQYF. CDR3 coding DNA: TGTGCCAGCAGTACCCGGACTACCTCCTACGAGCAGTACTTC.

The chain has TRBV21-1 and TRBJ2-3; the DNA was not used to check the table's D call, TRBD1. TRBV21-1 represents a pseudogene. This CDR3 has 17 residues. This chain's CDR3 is CASSLEGQGGRTDTQYF. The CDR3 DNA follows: TGTGCCAGCAGCCTAGAGGGACAGGGGGGCCGCACAGATACGCAGTATTTT.

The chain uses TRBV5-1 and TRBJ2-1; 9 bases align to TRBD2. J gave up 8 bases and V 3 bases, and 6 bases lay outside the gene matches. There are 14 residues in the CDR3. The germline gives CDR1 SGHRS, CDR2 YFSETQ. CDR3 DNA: TGCGCCAGCAGCTCTGGACTAGCGACCGATGAGCAGTTCTTC. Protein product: CASSSGLATDEQFF.

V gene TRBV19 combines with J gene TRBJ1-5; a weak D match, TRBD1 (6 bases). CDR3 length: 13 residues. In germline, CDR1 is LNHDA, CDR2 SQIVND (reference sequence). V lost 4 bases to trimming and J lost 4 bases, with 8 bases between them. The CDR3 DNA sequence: TGTGCCAGTAGTACACAGGGAAATCAGCCCCAGCATTTT. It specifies CASSTQGNQPQHF.

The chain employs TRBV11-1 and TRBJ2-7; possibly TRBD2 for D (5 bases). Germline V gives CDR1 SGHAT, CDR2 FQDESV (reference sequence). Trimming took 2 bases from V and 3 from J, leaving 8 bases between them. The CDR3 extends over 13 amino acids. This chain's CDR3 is CASSLKLGYEQYF. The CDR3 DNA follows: TGTGCCAGCAGCTTAAAACTAGGCTACGAGCAGTACTTC. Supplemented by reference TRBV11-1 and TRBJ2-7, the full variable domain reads EAEVAQSPRYKITEKSQAVAFWCDPISGHATLYWYRQILGQGPELLVQFQDESVVDDSQLPKDRFSAERLKGVDSTLKIQPAELGDSAMYLCASSLKLGYEQYFGPGTRLTVT.

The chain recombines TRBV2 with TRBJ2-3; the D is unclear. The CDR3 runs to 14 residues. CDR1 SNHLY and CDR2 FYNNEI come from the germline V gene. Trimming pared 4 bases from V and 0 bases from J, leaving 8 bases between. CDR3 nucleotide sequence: TGTGCCAGCAGTGTGGGCTCTAGCACAGATACGCAGTATTTT. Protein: CASSVGSSTDTQYF.

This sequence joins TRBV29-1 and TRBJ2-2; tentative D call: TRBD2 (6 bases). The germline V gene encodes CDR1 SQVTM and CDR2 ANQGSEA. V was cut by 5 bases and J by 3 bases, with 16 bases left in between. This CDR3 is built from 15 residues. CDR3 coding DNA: TGCAGCGTTAGTCCCGGGAGCCGCTACACCGGGGAGCTGTTTTTT. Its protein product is CSVSPGSRYTGELFF.

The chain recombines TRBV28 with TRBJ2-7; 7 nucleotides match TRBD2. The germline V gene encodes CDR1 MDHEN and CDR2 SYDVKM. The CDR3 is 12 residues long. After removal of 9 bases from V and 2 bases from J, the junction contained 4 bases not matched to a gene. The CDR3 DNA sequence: TGTGCCAGTTCTAGCGGACCCTACGAGCAGTACTTC. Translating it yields CASSSGPYEQYF. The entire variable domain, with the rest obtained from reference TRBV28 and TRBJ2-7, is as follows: DVKVTQSSRYLVKRTGEKVFLECVQDMDHENMFWYRQDPGLGLRLIYFSYDVKMKEKGDIPEGYSVSREKKERFSLILESASTNQTSMYLCASSSGPYEQYFGPGTRLTVT.

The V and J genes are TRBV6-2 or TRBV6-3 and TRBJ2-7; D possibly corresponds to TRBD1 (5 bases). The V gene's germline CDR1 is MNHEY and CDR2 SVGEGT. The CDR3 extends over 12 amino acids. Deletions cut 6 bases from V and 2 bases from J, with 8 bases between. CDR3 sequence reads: CASSPDTYEQYF. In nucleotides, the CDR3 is TGTGCCAGCAGCCCGGACACCTACGAGCAGTACTTC.

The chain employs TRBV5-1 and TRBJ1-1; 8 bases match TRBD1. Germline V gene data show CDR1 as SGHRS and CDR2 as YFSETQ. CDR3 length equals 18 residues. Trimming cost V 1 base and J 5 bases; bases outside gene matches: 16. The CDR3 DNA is TGCGCCAGCAGCTTGCTTTGGACAGGGTCCTCCCGAGGAACTGAAGCTTTCTTT. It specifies CASSLLWTGSSRGTEAFF.

The CDR3 nucleotides are TGTGCCAGCAAACAGGGGGGCAATCAGCCCCAGCATTTT. This gives the protein CASKQGGNQPQHF. The V and J genes are TRBV12-3 or TRBV12-4 and TRBJ1-5; TRBD1 matches 8 bases. With 7 bases clipped from V and 2 bases from J, the junction kept 1 base outside the gene matches. CDR3 length equals 13 residues.

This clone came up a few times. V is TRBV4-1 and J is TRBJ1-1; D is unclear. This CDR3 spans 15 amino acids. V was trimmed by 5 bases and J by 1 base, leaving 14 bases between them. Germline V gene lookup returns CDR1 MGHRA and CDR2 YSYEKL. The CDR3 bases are TGCGCCAGCAGCGCAGAGAGGTTGCGGAACACTGAAGCTTTCTTT. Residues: CASSAERLRNTEAFF.

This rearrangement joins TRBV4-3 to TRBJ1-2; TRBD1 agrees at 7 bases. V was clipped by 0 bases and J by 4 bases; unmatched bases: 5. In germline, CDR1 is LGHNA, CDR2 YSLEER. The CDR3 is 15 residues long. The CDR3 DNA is TGCGCCAGCAGCCAAGACCGTCGGACAGGCTATGGCTACACCTTC. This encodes CASSQDRRTGYGYTF.

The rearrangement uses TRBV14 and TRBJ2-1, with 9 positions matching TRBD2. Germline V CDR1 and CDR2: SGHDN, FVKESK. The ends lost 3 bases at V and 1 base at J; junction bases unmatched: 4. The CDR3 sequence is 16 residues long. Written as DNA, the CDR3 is TGTGCCAGCAGCCAGGTAGCGGGAGAGTCCTACAATGAGCAGTTCTTC. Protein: CASSQVAGESYNEQFF.

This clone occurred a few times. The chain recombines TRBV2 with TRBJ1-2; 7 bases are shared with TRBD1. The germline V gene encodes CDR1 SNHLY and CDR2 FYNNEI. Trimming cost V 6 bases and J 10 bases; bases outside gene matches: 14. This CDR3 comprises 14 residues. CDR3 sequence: CASRYTGTVGSYTF. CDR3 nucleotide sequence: TGTGCCAGCAGATACACCGGGACAGTGGGATCCTACACCTTC.

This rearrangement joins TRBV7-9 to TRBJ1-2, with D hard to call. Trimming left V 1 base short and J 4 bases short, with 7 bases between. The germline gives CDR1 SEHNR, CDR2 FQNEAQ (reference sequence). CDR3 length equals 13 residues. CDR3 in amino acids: CASSLDSSYGYTF. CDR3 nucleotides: TGTGCCAGCAGCTTAGACAGCTCCTATGGCTACACCTTC.

In nucleotides, the CDR3 is TGTGCCAGCAGTTACCGGGTCTCTGGAAACACCATATATTTT. Translating it yields CASSYRVSGNTIYF. This chain uses TRBV6-5 with TRBJ1-3; D unclear. Deletions cut 2 bases from V and 0 bases from J, with 5 bases between. The germline V gene encodes CDR1 MNHEY and CDR2 SVGAGI. The CDR3 is 14 amino acids.

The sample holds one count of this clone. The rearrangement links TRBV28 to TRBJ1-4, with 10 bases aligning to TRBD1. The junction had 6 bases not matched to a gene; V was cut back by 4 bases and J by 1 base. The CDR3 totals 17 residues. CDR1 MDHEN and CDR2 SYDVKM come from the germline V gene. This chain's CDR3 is CASSSYRDRGTNEKLFF. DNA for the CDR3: TGTGCCAGCAGTTCGTACCGGGACAGGGGAACTAATGAAAAACTGTTTTTT.

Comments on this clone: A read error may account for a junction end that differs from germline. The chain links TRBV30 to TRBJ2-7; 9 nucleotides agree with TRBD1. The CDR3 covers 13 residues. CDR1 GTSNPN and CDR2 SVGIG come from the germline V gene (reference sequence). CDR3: CAWSVVLRTGAIF. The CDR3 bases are TGTGCCTGGAGTGTCGTTTTGAGGACAGGGGCAATCTTC.